The entry that follows covers one T cell receptor beta chain sequence. TCRdb keeps only in-frame clones here, not all; method: immunoSEQ multiplex PCR. The data show some 470,000 clones, about 79% seen once. This sample stems from a study of shared clonotypes between healthy human individuals. The germline V gene has CDR1 SGHRS and CDR2 YFSETQ. This CDR3 has 14 residues. The ends were cut back, 4 bases at V and 4 bases at J, with 12 bases in the middle. Sequenced material: PBMCs. The receptor was derived from a woman between 40 and 55 years old in good health. Some clones in this sample may be carry-over from other donors' samples. This chain joins TRBV5-1 and TRBJ1-5, with D hard to call. The CDR3 region is CASSPYLGNQPQHF. DNA for the CDR3: TGCGCCAGCAGCCCGTACCTGGGGAATCAGCCCCAGCATTTT.